These 14 T cell receptor beta chains originate from one sample sequenced in a study of PD-L1 blockade in urothelial cancer. TCRdb's copy holds only in-frame clones and misses some; the assay was immunoSEQ multiplex PCR. Of tens of thousands of clones in the sample, under 90% were seen once. The starting material was PBMCs, obtained around atezolizumab (anti-PD-L1) treatment. The receptors originated from a man aged 70 or older with urothelial cancer.

The J gene is TRBJ2-7, the V gene TRBV6-1; 8 bases map to TRBD1. From germline, CDR1 is MNHNS and CDR2 SASEGT. The V segment lost 6 bases and the J segment 5 bases; nucleotides outside the gene matches: 6. The CDR3 has 13 residues. The CDR3 reads CASSQGAVHEQYF. CDR3 in DNA: TGTGCCAGCAGCCAGGGGGCTGTCCACGAGCAGTACTTC.

V gene TRBV9 combines with J gene TRBJ1-1; D is uncertain. The germline V and J ends were trimmed by 0 bases and 4 bases, with 7 bases remaining between them. The germline V gene encodes CDR1 SGDLS and CDR2 YYNGEE. The CDR3 is 13 residues long. The CDR3 sequence is CASSVDRGTEAFF. CDR3 bases: TGTGCCAGCAGCGTAGACCGGGGCACTGAAGCTTTCTTT.

The rearrangement joins TRBV27 to TRBJ2-3, with a weak D call TRBD2 (6 bases). V shed 8 bases and J shed 2 bases, with 20 bases lying between them. CDR1 MNHEY and CDR2 SMNVEV come from the germline V gene (reference sequence). This CDR3 has 16 residues. DNA of the CDR3: TGTGCCAGCCAGACCCGGGACTCCTCAAACACAGATACGCAGTATTTT. Its translation is CASQTRDSSNTDTQYF.

The genes are TRBV27 and TRBJ2-2; 10 nucleotides align to TRBD1. CDR3 length: 18 residues. With 4 bases clipped from V and 6 bases from J, the junction kept 14 bases outside the gene matches. The germline V gene has CDR1 MNHEY and CDR2 SMNVEV (reference sequence). The DNA of the CDR3 is TGTGCCAGCAGTTCCAGGACAGGGGGTTGGGGGCACGCCGGGGAGCTGTTTTTT. Protein sequence: CASSSRTGGWGHAGELFF.

The chain recombines TRBV20-1 with TRBJ2-3; D call uncertain. The CDR3 has 11 amino acids. Trimming shortened V by 4 bases and J by 6 bases, and 8 bases separated the two germline ends. Germline CDR1 reads DFQATT; CDR2 reads SNEGSKA (reference sequence). The CDR3, as DNA: TGCAGTGCTACCCTCGAGGATACGCAGTATTTT. This codes for CSATLEDTQYF.

The V and J genes are TRBV27 and TRBJ1-2; 9 nucleotides line up with TRBD1. The CDR3 consists of 14 residues. Germline V CDR1 and CDR2: MNHEY, SMNVEV (reference sequence). V lost 4 bases and J lost 4; bases outside the gene matches: 4. The CDR3 loop is CASSWGQGTYGYTF. The CDR3 nucleotides are TGTGCCAGCAGTTGGGGACAGGGAACCTATGGCTACACCTTC.

The rearrangement uses TRBV19 and TRBJ2-7; TRBD2 agrees at 7 bases. The CDR3 loop spans 15 amino acids. Trimming cost V 3 bases and J 0 bases; bases outside gene matches: 5. Germline CDR1 and CDR2: LNHDA and SQIVND (reference sequence). The CDR3 region has the DNA TGTGCCAGTAGTATGACTAGCTCGACCTCCTACGAGCAGTACTTC. As protein: CASSMTSSTSYEQYF.

This clone showed up just once. V usage is TRBV28 and J usage is TRBJ1-5, with no clear D. V lost 0 bases and J lost 6, with 12 bases in between. The CDR3 has 15 amino acids. From germline, CDR1 is MDHEN and CDR2 SYDVKM. CDR3 DNA sequence: TGTGCCAGCAGTTTATGGAGAGGGTTGGGTCAGCCCCAGCATTTT. Amino acids: CASSLWRGLGQPQHF.

CDR3: CASSLVEGTQYF. The CDR3 bases are TGTGCCAGCAGTTTAGTGGAGGGTACGCAGTATTTT. J is TRBJ2-3 and V is TRBV27; tentatively, D is TRBD2 (6 bases). Germline V CDR1 and CDR2: MNHEY, SMNVEV (reference sequence). V was cut by 2 bases and J by 8 bases, with 8 bases left in between. CDR3 length: 12 amino acids.

This chain joins TRBV11-1 and TRBJ2-5; D perhaps matches TRBD1 (6 bases). The CDR3 runs 16 residues. The V and J ends lost 5 bases and 2 bases respectively, with 18 bases between them. CDR1 and CDR2 from the germline V gene are SGHAT and FQDESV (reference sequence). In nucleotides, the CDR3 is TGTGCCAGCAGCCCACGACAGGTCCTCACTCAAGAGACCCAGTACTTC. It codes for CASSPRQVLTQETQYF. Full variable domain (outside the CDR3, taken from reference TRBV11-1 and TRBJ2-5): EAEVAQSPRYKITEKSQAVAFWCDPISGHATLYWYRQILGQGPELLVQFQDESVVDDSQLPKDRFSAERLKGVDSTLKIQPAELGDSAMYLCASSPRQVLTQETQYFGPGTRLLVL.

The chain has TRBV29-1 and TRBJ2-7, with 9 positions matching TRBD2. The V gene end was trimmed by 4 bases and the J gene end by 2 bases; junction bases not matched to a gene: 6. The germline gives CDR1 SQVTM, CDR2 ANQGSEA. The CDR3 runs 14 residues. The CDR3 sequence is CSVVTSGGPYEQYF. The CDR3, as DNA: TGCAGCGTTGTGACTAGCGGAGGGCCCTACGAGCAGTACTTC.

The chain is built from TRBV29-1 and TRBJ2-3; 9 bases fit TRBD1. CDR3 length equals 15 residues. Germline V gene sequence: CDR1 SQVTM, CDR2 ANQGSEA. J lost 1 base, V lost 6 bases, and 8 bases had no gene match. In nucleotides, the CDR3 is TGCAGCGTAGCAATATGGACAGGGGGCACAGATACGCAGTATTTT. Encoded protein: CSVAIWTGGTDTQYF.

The chain carries TRBV12-2 and TRBJ2-7; the DNA was not compared with TRBD2, the D call given in the table. TRBV12-2 is a listed pseudogene. CDR3 size: 16 residues. The CDR3 DNA reads as TGTGCAAGTCGCCTACATGCGGGAGGGCCCTCCTACGAGCAGTACTTC. It encodes CASRLHAGGPSYEQYF.

The chain is built from TRBV28 and TRBJ2-7; maybe TRBD2 (6 bases). This CDR3 spans 14 amino acids. Germline CDR1 is MDHEN and CDR2 is SYDVKM. Trimming shortened V by 7 bases and J by 5 bases, and 18 bases separated the two germline ends. The CDR3 loop reads CASTTPGGLNEQYF. In DNA form, the CDR3 reads TGTGCCAGCACCACTCCAGGAGGGCTGAACGAGCAGTACTTC.